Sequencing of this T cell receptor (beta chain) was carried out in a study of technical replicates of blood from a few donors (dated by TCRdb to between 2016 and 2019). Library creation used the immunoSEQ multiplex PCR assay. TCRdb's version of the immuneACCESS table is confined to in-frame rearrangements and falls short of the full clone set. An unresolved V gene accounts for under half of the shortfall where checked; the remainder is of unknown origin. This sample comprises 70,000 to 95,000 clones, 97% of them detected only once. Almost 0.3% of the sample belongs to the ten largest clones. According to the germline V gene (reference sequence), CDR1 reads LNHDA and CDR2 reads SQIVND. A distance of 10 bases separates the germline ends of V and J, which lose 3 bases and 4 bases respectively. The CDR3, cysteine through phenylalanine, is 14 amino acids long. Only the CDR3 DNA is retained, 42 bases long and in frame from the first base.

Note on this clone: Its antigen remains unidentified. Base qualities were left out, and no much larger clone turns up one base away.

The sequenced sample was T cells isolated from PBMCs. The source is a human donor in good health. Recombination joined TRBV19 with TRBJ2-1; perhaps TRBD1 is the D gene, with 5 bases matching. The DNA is TGTGCCAGTAGTATGGGGCAGATGTACAATGAGCAGTTCTTC. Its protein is CASSMGQMYNEQFF.